A selection of T cell receptor beta chains follows, all from one sample in a study of blood T cell repertoires in COVID-19. This table comes from immunoSEQ multiplex PCR, and its TCRdb copy is limited to in-frame clones, with some not included. Of 100,000 to 150,000 clones listed, roughly 83% are singletons. The specimen was peripheral blood. The receptors derive from a woman older than 75 with acute or convalescent COVID-19. Both conserved end residues are part of each CDR3. D genes are given only for firm matches. Only some rows state a clone size, as once, few, many or a class for expanded clones.

J gene | V gene | clone size | D gene | CDR3 DNA | CDR3 protein
TRBJ1-2 | TRBV29-1 | . | TRBD1 | TGCAGCGTTGAAGAAAGGGGCGGACAGGGCTACTATGGCTACACCTTC | CSVEERGGQGYYGYTF
TRBJ1-1 | TRBV3-1/TRBV3-2 | . | . | TGTGCCAGCAGCCAATCGGCCCACAGGGTTATGAACACTGAAGCTTTCTTT | CASSQSAHRVMNTEAFF
TRBJ2-2 | TRBV2 | . | TRBD2 | TGTGCCAGCAGTAGTCAGGGAGGGAGAACCGGGGAGCTGTTTTTT | CASSSQGGRTGELFF
TRBJ2-2 | TRBV5-8 | . | TRBD1 | TGTGCCAGCAGCCACTCACCGGGACAGGGGTTCACCGGGGAGCTGTTTTTT | CASSHSPGQGFTGELFF
TRBJ1-4 | TRBV5-4 | . | TRBD1 | TGTGCCAGCAGCTTGGGAGGGGGCTCAACGGGTGAAAAACTGTTTTTT | CASSLGGGSTGEKLFF
TRBJ1-1 | TRBV14 | few | . | TGTGCCAGCAGCCAAGATCTCGGTCCGGCTTTCTTT | CASSQDLGPAFF
TRBJ1-2 | TRBV29-1 | . | TRBD1 | TGCAGCGTTGGGGACCCGGGACAGGGCTATGGCTACACCTTC | CSVGDPGQGYGYTF
TRBJ2-7 | TRBV7-8 | . | TRBD2 | TGTGCCAGCAGCCGCGGACTAGCGGGAGCGGGGGACTACGAGCAGTACTTC | CASSRGLAGAGDYEQYF
TRBJ2-7 | TRBV19 | once | TRBD1 | TGTGCCAGTAGTTCCACCGGGACAGGGTTCTCCTACGAGCAGTACTTC | CASSSTGTGFSYEQYF
TRBJ1-6 | TRBV19 | . | . | TGTGCCAGTAGCCGGGGCTCCTATAATTCACCCCTCCACTTT | CASSRGSYNSPLHF
TRBJ2-7 | TRBV19 | . | . | TGTGCCAGTAGTAATCCGGACAACTACTACGAGCAGTACTTC | CASSNPDNYYEQYF
TRBJ1-1 | TRBV18 | few | TRBD1 | TGTGCCAGCTCAGGGGACAGTTCGACGAACACTGAAGCTTTCTTT | CASSGDSSTNTEAFF
TRBJ2-5 | TRBV5-1 | . | TRBD1 | TGCGCCAGCAGCTTGGTCAGGGGGAAAGAGACCCAGTACTTC | CASSLVRGKETQYF
TRBJ1-4 | TRBV4-3 | . | . | TGCGCCAGCAGCCAAGATTTGCGAGAAAAACTGTTTTTT | CASSQDLREKLFF
TRBJ2-5 | TRBV27 | . | . | TGTGCCAGCAGCCCGCGACACGTTCAACAAGAGACCCAGTACTTC | CASSPRHVQQETQYF
TRBJ2-5 | TRBV7-6 | . | TRBD2 | TGTGCCAGCAGCTTAGGGCTAGCGGGATTCGGCGAGACCCAGTACTTC | CASSLGLAGFGETQYF
TRBJ2-1 | TRBV7-6 | . | . | TGTGCCAGCAGCCCAACCGGGACTCCACCCAATGAGCAGTTCTTC | CASSPTGTPPNEQFF
TRBJ2-7 | TRBV5-6 | . | TRBD2 | TGTGCCAGCAGTTCGGGACTAGCGGGGGCTTGGCAGTACTTC | CASSSGLAGAWQYF
TRBJ2-7 | TRBV18 | . | TRBD2 | TGTGCCAGCTCATCACGCGGACTAGCGCTCCCCTACGAGCAGTACTTC | CASSSRGLALPYEQYF
TRBJ2-1 | TRBV11-2 | few | TRBD2 | TGTGCCAGCAGCTTAGGGCGGGGGGCTTACAATGAGCAGTTCTTC | CASSLGRGAYNEQFF
TRBJ1-1 | TRBV6-5 | . | TRBD1 | TGTGCCAGCAGTTACGATGGAGGACAGGCCGACACTGAAGCTTTCTTT | CASSYDGGQADTEAFF
TRBJ2-4 | TRBV27 | . | . | TGTGCCAGCAGTCCCGAACTAGCCAAAAACATTCAGTACTTC | CASSPELAKNIQYF
TRBJ1-5 | TRBV7-9 | . | TRBD1 | TGTGCCAGCAGCTTAGGTGGACAGGCCCAGCCCCAGCATTTT | CASSLGGQAQPQHF
TRBJ2-1 | TRBV27 | . | TRBD1 | TGTGCCAGCAGACATAGTTACTCCGGGACAGAAAACTACAATGAGCAGTTCTTC | CASRHSYSGTENYNEQFF
TRBJ2-7 | TRBV3-1/TRBV3-2 | . | TRBD1 | TGTGCCAGCAGCCAAGAGGGGGGACAGGGTTTCTACGAGCAGTACTTC | CASSQEGGQGFYEQYF
TRBJ2-5 | TRBV29-1 | . | . | TGCAGCGGACGACTAGTCCAAGAGACCCAGTACTTC | CSGRLVQETQYF
TRBJ1-5 | TRBV19 | few | TRBD1 | TGTGCCAGTAGTCCGGGACAGGAGGTTCAGCCCCAGCATTTT | CASSPGQEVQPQHF
TRBJ1-1 | TRBV2 | . | TRBD1 | TGTGCCAGCCACAGGAGGACAGGGCTGACTGAAGCTTTCTTT | CASHRRTGLTEAFF
TRBJ1-1 | TRBV7-8 | . | . | TGTGCCAGCAGCTTAGTGACAGGCAACACTGAAGCTTTCTTT | CASSLVTGNTEAFF
TRBJ1-3 | TRBV30 | . | TRBD1 | TGTGCCTGGAGTTGGACAGGGTCCGGTTCTGGAAACACCATATATTTT | CAWSWTGSGSGNTIYF
TRBJ2-7 | TRBV7-2 | . | . | TGTGCCAGCAGCCGAGATCATGGCTACGAGCAGTACTTC | CASSRDHGYEQYF
TRBJ2-1 | TRBV7-7 | . | . | TGTGCTAGCAGCTTAGGGCAGGGCAAACACAATGAGCAGTTCTTC | CASSLGQGKHNEQFF
TRBJ2-2 | TRBV19 | . | TRBD2 | TGTGCCTCCCGTCGGGAGCGGGGGGGTAGCGGGGAGCTGTTTTTT | CASRRERGGSGELFF
TRBJ2-2 | TRBV24-1 | . | . | TGTGCCACCAGCCCCCGGGACACCCTCGCGAACACCGGGGAGCTGTTTTTT | CATSPRDTLANTGELFF
TRBJ2-7 | TRBV7-2 | once | TRBD2 | TGTGCCAGCAGCTCGACCGGGACTACCTACGAGCAGTACTTC | CASSSTGTTYEQYF
TRBJ1-2 | TRBV19 | . | TRBD1 | TGTGCCAGCCGACAGGGATTGCGTGGCTACACCTTC | CASRQGLRGYTF
TRBJ1-1 | TRBV7-2 | few | . | TGTGCCAGCAGCCCCCGCCAGATACGTGGCACTGAAGCTTTCTTT | CASSPRQIRGTEAFF
TRBJ2-1 | TRBV29-1 | . | TRBD1 | TGCAGCCTCCGACAGGGCCGCAATGAGCAGTTCTTC | CSLRQGRNEQFF
TRBJ1-4 | TRBV19 | . | TRBD1 | TGTGCCAGCCGGGACAGCCTTTTGGGGGAAAAACTGTTTTTT | CASRDSLLGEKLFF
TRBJ1-1 | TRBV7-2 | . | . | TGTGCCAGCAGCTCTCAGGGAGGAAACACTGAAGCTTTCTTT | CASSSQGGNTEAFF